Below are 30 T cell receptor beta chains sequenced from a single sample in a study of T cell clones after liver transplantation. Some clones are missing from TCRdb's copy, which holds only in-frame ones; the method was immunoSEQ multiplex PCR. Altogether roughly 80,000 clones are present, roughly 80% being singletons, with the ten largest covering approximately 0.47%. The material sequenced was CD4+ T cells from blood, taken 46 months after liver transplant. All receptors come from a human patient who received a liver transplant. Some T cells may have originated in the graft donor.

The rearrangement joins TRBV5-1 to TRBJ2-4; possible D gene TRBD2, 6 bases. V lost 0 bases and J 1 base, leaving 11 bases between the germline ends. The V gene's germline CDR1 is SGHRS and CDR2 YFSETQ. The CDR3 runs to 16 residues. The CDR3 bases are TGCGCCAGCAGCTTGGACACGGGAGCGGCCAAAAACATTCAGTACTTC. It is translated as CASSLDTGAAKNIQYF.

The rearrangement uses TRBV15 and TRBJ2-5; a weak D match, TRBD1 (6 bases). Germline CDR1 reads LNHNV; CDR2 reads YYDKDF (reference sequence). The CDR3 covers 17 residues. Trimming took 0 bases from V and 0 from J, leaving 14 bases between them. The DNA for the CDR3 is TGTGCCACCAGCAGAGATCATAGGACAGTGTACCAAGAGACCCAGTACTTC. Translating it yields CATSRDHRTVYQETQYF.

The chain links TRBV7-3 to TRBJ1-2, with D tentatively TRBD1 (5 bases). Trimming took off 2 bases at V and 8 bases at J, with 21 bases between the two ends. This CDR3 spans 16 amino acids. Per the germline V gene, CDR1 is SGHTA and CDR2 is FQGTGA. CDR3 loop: CASSLGPGAPSGGYTF. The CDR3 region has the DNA TGTGCCAGCAGCTTAGGGCCTGGGGCTCCCTCCGGGGGCTACACCTTC.

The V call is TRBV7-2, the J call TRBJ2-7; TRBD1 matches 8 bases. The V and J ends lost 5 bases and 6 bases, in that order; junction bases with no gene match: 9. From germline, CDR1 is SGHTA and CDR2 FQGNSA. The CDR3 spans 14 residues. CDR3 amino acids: CASSPRTGLSEQYF. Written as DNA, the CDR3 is TGTGCCAGCAGCCCCCGGACAGGGCTTTCCGAGCAGTACTTC.

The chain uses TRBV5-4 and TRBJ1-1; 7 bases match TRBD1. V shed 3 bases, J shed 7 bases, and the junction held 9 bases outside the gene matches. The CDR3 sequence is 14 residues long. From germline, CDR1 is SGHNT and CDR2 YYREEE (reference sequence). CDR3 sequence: CASSSGQVEVEAFF. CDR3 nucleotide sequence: TGTGCCAGCAGCTCTGGACAGGTGGAAGTTGAAGCTTTCTTT.

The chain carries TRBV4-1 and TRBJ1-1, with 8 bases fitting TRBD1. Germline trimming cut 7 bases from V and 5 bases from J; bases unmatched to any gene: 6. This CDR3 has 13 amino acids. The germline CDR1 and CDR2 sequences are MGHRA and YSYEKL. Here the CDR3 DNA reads TGCGCCAGCACCCCTCGGGACAGGACTGAAGCTTTCTTT. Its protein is CASTPRDRTEAFF.

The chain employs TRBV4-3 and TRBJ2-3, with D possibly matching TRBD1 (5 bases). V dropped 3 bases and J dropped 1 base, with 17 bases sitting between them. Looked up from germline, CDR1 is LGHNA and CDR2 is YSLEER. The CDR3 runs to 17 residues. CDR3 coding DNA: TGCGCCAGCAGCCAGGGGCCTCAAACCTACGGCACAGATACGCAGTATTTT. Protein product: CASSQGPQTYGTDTQYF.

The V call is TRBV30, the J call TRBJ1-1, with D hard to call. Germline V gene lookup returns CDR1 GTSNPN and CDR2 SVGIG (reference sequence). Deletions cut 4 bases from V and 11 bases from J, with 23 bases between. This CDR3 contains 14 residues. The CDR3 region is CAWTGPTARLWAFF. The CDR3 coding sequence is TGTGCCTGGACTGGACCGACCGCCCGATTGTGGGCTTTCTTT.

CDR3 sequence: CASSQDLAGVSDTQYF. The CDR3 DNA sequence: TGCGCCAGCAGCCAAGATCTAGCGGGAGTATCCGATACGCAGTATTTT. This chain joins TRBV4-3 and TRBJ2-3; the match to TRBD2 covers 10 bases. V dropped 0 bases and J dropped 6; count of bases not matched to a gene: 6. CDR1 LGHNA and CDR2 YSLEER come from the germline V gene. CDR3 size: 16 residues.

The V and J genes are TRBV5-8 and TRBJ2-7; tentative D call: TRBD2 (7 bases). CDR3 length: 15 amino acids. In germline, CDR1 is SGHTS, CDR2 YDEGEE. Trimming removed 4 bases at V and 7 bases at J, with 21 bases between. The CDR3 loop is CASSQPVGGPGEQYF. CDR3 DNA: TGTGCCAGCAGCCAACCGGTGGGGGGGCCGGGGGAGCAGTACTTC.

The CDR3 nucleotides read TGTGCCAGTGCTAGACAGGGGGAATCGGAAGAGCAGTACTTC. Its translation is CASARQGESEEQYF. V usage is TRBV6-1 and J usage is TRBJ2-7; 9 bases map to TRBD1. This CDR3 comprises 14 residues. Looked up from germline, CDR1 is MNHNS and CDR2 is SASEGT. V trimming: 9 bases; J trimming: 7 bases; junction bases outside the gene matches: 13.

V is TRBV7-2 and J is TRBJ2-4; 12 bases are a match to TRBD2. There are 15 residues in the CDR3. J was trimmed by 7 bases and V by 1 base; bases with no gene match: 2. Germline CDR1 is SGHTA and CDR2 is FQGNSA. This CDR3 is CASSLVTSGSNIQYF. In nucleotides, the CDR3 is TGTGCCAGCAGCTTAGTGACTAGCGGGAGCAACATTCAGTACTTC.

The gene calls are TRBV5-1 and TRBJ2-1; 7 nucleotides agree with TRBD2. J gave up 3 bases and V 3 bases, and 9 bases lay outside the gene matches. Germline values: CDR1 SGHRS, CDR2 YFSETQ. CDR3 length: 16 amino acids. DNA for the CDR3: TGCGCCAGCAGCTCCCCGGGGGGAGCAGGCTACAATGAGCAGTTCTTC. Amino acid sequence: CASSSPGGAGYNEQFF. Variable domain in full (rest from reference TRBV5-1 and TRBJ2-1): KAGVTQTPRYLIKTRGQQVTLSCSPISGHRSVSWYQQTPGQGLQFLFEYFSETQRNKGNFPGRFSGRQFSNSRSEMNVSTLELGDSALYLCASSSPGGAGYNEQFFGPGTRLTVL.

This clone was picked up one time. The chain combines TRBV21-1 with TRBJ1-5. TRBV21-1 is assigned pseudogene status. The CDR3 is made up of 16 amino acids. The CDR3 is CASSGTWEGGNQPQHF. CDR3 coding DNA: TGTGCCAGCAGCGGGACATGGGAGGGAGGCAATCAGCCCCAGCATTTT.

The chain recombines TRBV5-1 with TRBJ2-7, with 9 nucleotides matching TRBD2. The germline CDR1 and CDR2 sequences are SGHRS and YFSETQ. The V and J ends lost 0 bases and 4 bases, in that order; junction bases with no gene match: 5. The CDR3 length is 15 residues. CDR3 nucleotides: TGCGCCAGCAGCTTGGGCCTAGCGGGAACATACGAGCAGTACTTC. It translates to CASSLGLAGTYEQYF. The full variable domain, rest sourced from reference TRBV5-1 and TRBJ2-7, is KAGVTQTPRYLIKTRGQQVTLSCSPISGHRSVSWYQQTPGQGLQFLFEYFSETQRNKGNFPGRFSGRQFSNSRSEMNVSTLELGDSALYLCASSLGLAGTYEQYFGPGTRLTVT.

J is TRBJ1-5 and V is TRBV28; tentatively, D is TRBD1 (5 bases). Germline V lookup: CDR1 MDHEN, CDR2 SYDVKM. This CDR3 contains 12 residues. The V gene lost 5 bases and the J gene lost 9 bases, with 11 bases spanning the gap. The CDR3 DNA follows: TGTGCCAGCAGTAACGCAGGGTGGCCCCAGCATTTT. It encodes CASSNAGWPQHF.

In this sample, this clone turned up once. The CDR3 region has the DNA TGTGCCAGCAGCATGGACAGGATGTCCTACGAGCAGTACTTC. Its translation: CASSMDRMSYEQYF. V gene TRBV6-1 combines with J gene TRBJ2-7, with 7 bases fitting TRBD1. The CDR3 is 14 amino acids. Trimming removed 6 bases from V and 1 base from J; junction bases left unmatched: 6. From germline, CDR1 is MNHNS and CDR2 SASEGT.

The CDR3, as DNA: TGCGCCAGCAGTGAGAACACGAACACTGAAGCTTTCTTT. It is translated as CASSENTNTEAFF. The chain has TRBV10-1 and TRBJ1-1; D call uncertain. The germline V and J ends were trimmed by 2 bases and 1 base, with 5 bases remaining between them. Germline-derived CDR1 and CDR2 are WNHNN and SYGVQD (reference sequence). CDR3 length: 13 amino acids.

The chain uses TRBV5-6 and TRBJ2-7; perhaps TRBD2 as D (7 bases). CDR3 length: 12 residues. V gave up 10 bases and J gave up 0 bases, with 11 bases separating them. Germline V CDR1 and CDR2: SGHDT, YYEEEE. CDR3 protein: CAGEGHSYEQYF. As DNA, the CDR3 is TGTGCCGGGGAGGGACACTCCTACGAGCAGTACTTC.

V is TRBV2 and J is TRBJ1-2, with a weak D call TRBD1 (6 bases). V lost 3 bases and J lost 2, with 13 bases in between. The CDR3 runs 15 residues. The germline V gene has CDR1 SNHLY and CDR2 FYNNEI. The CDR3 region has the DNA TGTGCCAGCAGTGAGGGCCGGGGGCCGAACTATGGCTACACCTTC. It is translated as CASSEGRGPNYGYTF.

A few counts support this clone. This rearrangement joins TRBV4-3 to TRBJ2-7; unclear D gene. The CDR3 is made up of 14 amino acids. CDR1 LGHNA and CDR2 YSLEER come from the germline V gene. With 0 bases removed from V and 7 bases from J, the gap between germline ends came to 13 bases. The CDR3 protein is CASSQEIQIGEQYF. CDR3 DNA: TGCGCCAGCAGCCAAGAAATCCAGATAGGGGAGCAGTACTTC.

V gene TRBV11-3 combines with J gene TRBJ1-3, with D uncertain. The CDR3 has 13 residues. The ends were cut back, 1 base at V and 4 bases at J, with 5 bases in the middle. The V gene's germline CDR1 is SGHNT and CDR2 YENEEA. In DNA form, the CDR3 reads TGTGCCAGCAGCTTAGGAGGCGGAAACACCATATATTTT. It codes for CASSLGGGNTIYF.

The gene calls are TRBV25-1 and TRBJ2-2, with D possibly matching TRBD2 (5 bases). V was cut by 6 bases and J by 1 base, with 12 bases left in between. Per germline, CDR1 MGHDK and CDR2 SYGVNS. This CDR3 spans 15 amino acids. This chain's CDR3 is CASRRDAGNTGELFF. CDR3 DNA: TGTGCCAGCAGGAGAGACGCGGGGAACACCGGGGAGCTGTTTTTT.

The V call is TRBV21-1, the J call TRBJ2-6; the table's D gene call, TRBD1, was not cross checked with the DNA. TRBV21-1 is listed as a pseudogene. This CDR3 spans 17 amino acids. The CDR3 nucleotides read TGTGCCAGCAGGGCCCCAGGGTACAAGCCTGGGGCCAACGTCCTGACTTTC. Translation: CASRAPGYKPGANVLTF.

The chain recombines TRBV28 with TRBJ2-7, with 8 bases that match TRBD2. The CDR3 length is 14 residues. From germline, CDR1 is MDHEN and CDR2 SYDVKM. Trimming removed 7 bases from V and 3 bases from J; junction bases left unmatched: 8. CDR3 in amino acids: CASTLAGRYYEQYF. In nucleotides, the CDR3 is TGTGCCAGCACGCTAGCGGGCCGGTACTACGAGCAGTACTTC.

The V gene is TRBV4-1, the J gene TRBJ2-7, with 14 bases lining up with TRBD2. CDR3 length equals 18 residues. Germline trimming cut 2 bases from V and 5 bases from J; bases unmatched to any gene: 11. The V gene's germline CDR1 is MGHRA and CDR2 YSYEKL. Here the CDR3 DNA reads TGCGCCAGCAGCCAACCCGGGACTAGCGGGAGATGGGGGAACGAGCAGTACTTC. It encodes CASSQPGTSGRWGNEQYF.

CDR3 residues: CASSPGQGHTEAFF. CDR3 DNA sequence: TGTGCCAGCAGCCCCGGGCAGGGGCACACTGAAGCTTTCTTT. V gene TRBV7-8 combines with J gene TRBJ1-1; maybe TRBD1 (6 bases). Trimming removed 5 bases from V and 3 bases from J, with 13 bases in between. In germline, CDR1 is SGHVS, CDR2 FQNEAQ. The CDR3 has 14 amino acids.

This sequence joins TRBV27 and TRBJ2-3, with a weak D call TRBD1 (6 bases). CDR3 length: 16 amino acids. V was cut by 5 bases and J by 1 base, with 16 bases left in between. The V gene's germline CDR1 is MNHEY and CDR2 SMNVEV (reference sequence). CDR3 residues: CASSPGQSNGTDTQYF. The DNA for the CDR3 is TGTGCCAGCAGTCCCGGACAGAGTAACGGCACAGATACGCAGTATTTT.

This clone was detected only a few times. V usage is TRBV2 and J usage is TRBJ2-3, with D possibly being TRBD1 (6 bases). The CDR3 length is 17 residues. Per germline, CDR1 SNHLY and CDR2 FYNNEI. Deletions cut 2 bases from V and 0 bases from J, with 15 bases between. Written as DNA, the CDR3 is TGTGCCAGCAGTGAATTGGACAGCACCTATAGCACAGATACGCAGTATTTT. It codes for CASSELDSTYSTDTQYF.

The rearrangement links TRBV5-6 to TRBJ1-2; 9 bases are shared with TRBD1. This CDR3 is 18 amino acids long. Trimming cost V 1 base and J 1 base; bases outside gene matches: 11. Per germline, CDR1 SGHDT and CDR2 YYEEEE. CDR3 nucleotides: TGTGCCAGCAGCTTGAGGTGGACAGGGGCTAGGAGTAACTATGGCTACACCTTC. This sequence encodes CASSLRWTGARSNYGYTF. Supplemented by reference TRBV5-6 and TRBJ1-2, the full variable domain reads DAGVTQSPTHLIKTRGQQVTLRCSPKSGHDTVSWYQQALGQGPQFIFQYYEEEERQRGNFPDRFSGHQFPNYSSELNVNALLLGDSALYLCASSLRWTGARSNYGYTFGSGTRLTVV.